At least ten counts were recorded for the clone carrying this T cell receptor beta chain. Antigen: not known. TCR alpha and beta CDR3 regions were amplified from RNA using iRepertoire nested multiplex PCR. TCRdb processed the multiplex PCR reads anew with MiXCR; each CDR3 protein has one entry. In the table there are about 110,000 distinct CDR3 sequences, around 25% of which are singletons. The sample comes from a study of glioma-infiltrating T cells. Study-wide findings and caveats: Tissue-blood divergence was below expectation in non-neoplastic patients, above in gliomas.

CDR1 is SGHVS, CDR2 FQNEAQ, per germline. Germline trimming cut 1 base from V and 3 bases from J; bases unmatched to any gene: 4. The CDR3 contains 15 residues. Sequencing input: glioma tissue, nonneoplastic brain tissue, or PBMCs (not recorded which). The chain employs TRBV7-8 and TRBJ2-5; 8 nucleotides agree with TRBD1. The clonotype was recovered from a human donor with low-grade glioma or glioblastoma, undergoing nonglioma brain surgery, or in good health (not recorded which). CDR3 sequence: CASSLGATGEETQYF. The CDR3, as DNA: TGTGCCAGCAGCTTAGGGGCGACAGGGGAAGAGACCCAGTACTTC.